One and the same sample provided the 18 T cell receptor beta chains below, sequenced in a study of T cells in Graves' hyperthyroidism and ophthalmopathy (dated 2019 in TCRdb). Libraries came from multiplex PCR. TCRdb lists the instrument as Illumina HiSeq 2000. TCR beta CDR3 regions were amplified from RNA transcripts. A first-round RT-PCR of the TCR CDR3 used the HTBI primer set with the Qiagen OneStep RT-PCR kit. The public reads were quality trimmed at Q25 with fastp and then assembled into clones with MiXCR by TCRdb, keeping productive beta chains. Each record represents a unique CDR3 protein, reported with the most common genes and DNA among its rows. Here the sample has fewer than 600,000 distinct CDR3 sequences; 13% to 15% occur a single time. The ten largest account for less than 20% of the sample. Sequenced sample: blood. These receptors were collected from a woman between 18 and 30 years old with Graves' hyperthyroidism.

This clonotype was counted many times. This rearrangement joins TRBV27 to TRBJ1-4; D perhaps matches TRBD1 (5 bases). CDR3 length: 17 amino acids. The V end was cut by 4 bases, the J end by 0 bases, with 15 bases between. From germline, CDR1 is MNHEY and CDR2 SMNVEV (reference sequence). This CDR3 is CASSSTSSRATNEKLFF. DNA for the CDR3: TGTGCCAGCAGTTCGACTTCCTCCAGGGCAACTAATGAAAAACTGTTTTTT.

Only a few counts were recorded for this clonotype. A read error may be the cause here, since a much bigger clone is one base away. The genes are TRBV12-5 and TRBJ2-1; D perhaps matches TRBD2 (5 bases). Trimming removed 4 bases from V and 6 bases from J, with 16 bases in between. This CDR3 spans 15 amino acids. Germline V gives CDR1 LGHNT, CDR2 FRNRAP. In nucleotides, the CDR3 is TGTGCTAGTGGTTCAAGGACTGCCACGGTCAATGAGCAGTTCTTC. It is translated as CASGSRTATVNEQFF.

This clonotype was seen many times. The CDR3 here is CASSLESQGADYGYTF. In DNA form, the CDR3 reads TGTGCCAGCAGCTTGGAGTCCCAGGGGGCCGACTATGGCTACACCTTC. The chain carries TRBV5-5 and TRBJ1-2; TRBD1 matches 8 bases. V dropped 0 bases and J dropped 3; count of bases not matched to a gene: 7. The CDR3 runs to 16 residues. The germline V gene has CDR1 SGHKS and CDR2 YYEKEE (reference sequence).

This clonotype appeared many times. The rearrangement links TRBV29-1 to TRBJ2-3; a possible D gene is TRBD2 (6 bases). CDR1 and CDR2 (germline): SQVTM, ANQGSEA. Trimming took off 7 bases at V and 2 bases at J, with 16 bases between the two ends. The CDR3 extends over 14 amino acids. CDR3 in amino acids: CSAARRVATDTQYF. CDR3 DNA sequence: TGCAGCGCTGCTAGGAGGGTGGCCACAGATACGCAGTATTTT.

This clonotype was seen a handful of times. The J gene is TRBJ2-1, the V gene TRBV7-9; 7 bases line up with TRBD2. V lost 7 bases to trimming and J lost 0 bases; unmatched junction nucleotides: 3. The CDR3 length is 14 residues. CDR1 and CDR2 (germline): SEHNR, FQNEAQ (reference sequence). The DNA of the CDR3 is TGTGCCAGCATGGGGGACTACTCCTACAATGAGCAGTTCTTC. Translating it yields CASMGDYSYNEQFF.

This clonotype was recorded at least ten times. The chain carries TRBV10-3 and TRBJ1-1, with D tentatively TRBD1 (5 bases). The CDR3 runs to 13 residues. Germline assignment: CDR1 ENHRY and CDR2 SYGVKD. The germline V and J ends were trimmed by 8 bases and 3 bases, with 13 bases remaining between them. CDR3: CAIGREVDTEAFF. The CDR3 region has the DNA TGTGCCATCGGCAGGGAGGTGGACACTGAAGCTTTCTTT.

CDR3 coding DNA: TGTGCCAGTAGTATAGGGACGGGAGGGTTCGGGGAGCTGTTTTTT. Its protein product is CASSIGTGGFGELFF. This chain connects TRBV19 to TRBJ2-2, with 8 bases matching TRBD2. J gave up 7 bases and V 1 base, and 5 bases lay outside the gene matches. Germline CDR1 and CDR2: LNHDA and SQIVND (reference sequence). The CDR3 runs 15 residues.

CDR3 nucleotide sequence: TGCGCCAGCAGTGGAACTAGCGGGAGGGCAATGGGCAATGAGCAGTTCTTC. Protein: CASSGTSGRAMGNEQFF. The rearrangement joins TRBV10-1 to TRBJ2-1, with 13 bases identical to TRBD2. The germline gives CDR1 WNHNN, CDR2 SYGVQD (reference sequence). V dropped 4 bases and J dropped 6; count of bases not matched to a gene: 9. This CDR3 has 17 amino acids.

The V call is TRBV10-1, the J call TRBJ1-2; D may be TRBD1 (5 bases). With 9 bases removed from V and 8 bases from J, the gap between germline ends came to 19 bases. Looked up from germline, CDR1 is WNHNN and CDR2 is SYGVQD (reference sequence). The CDR3 is made up of 13 amino acids. The CDR3: CARTGTALRGYTF. The CDR3 DNA reads as TGCGCCAGAACCGGGACGGCTCTTCGAGGCTACACCTTC.

This clonotype was found many times. This chain connects TRBV19 to TRBJ1-5, with a possible D match to TRBD1 (6 bases). Trimming removed 3 bases from V and 4 bases from J, with 16 bases in between. CDR1 and CDR2 (germline): LNHDA, SQIVND (reference sequence). The CDR3 loop spans 16 amino acids. This chain's CDR3 is CASSISGGRGNQPQHF. The CDR3 bases are TGTGCCAGTAGTATTTCGGGGGGCAGGGGAAATCAGCCCCAGCATTTT.

This clonotype showed up many times. The chain links TRBV5-1 to TRBJ2-1, with 9 nucleotides matching TRBD2. Germline V gene lookup returns CDR1 SGHRS and CDR2 YFSETQ. The CDR3 is made up of 16 amino acids. With V trimmed by 3 bases and J by 3 bases, 7 bases remained unmatched. CDR3 region: CASSSPSGVGYNEQFF. The DNA for the CDR3 is TGCGCCAGCAGCTCCCCTAGCGGGGTTGGCTACAATGAGCAGTTCTTC.

This clonotype was counted many times. J is TRBJ2-5 and V is TRBV12-3 or TRBV12-4, with D perhaps TRBD2 (5 bases). This CDR3 is 14 amino acids long. Trimming shortened V by 0 bases and J by 4 bases, and 9 bases separated the two germline ends. This chain's CDR3 is CASSLADWGETQYF. The CDR3 DNA reads as TGTGCCAGCAGTTTAGCGGACTGGGGAGAGACCCAGTACTTC.

The rearrangement joins TRBV6-5 to TRBJ1-4, with D perhaps matching TRBD1 (5 bases). CDR1 MNHEY and CDR2 SVGAGI come from the germline V gene. CDR3 length: 17 residues. V lost 0 bases, J lost 6 bases, and 17 bases lay in between. The CDR3 spells CASSYSFRVRRHEKLFF. The DNA of the CDR3 is TGTGCCAGCAGTTACTCGTTCAGGGTGAGAAGGCATGAAAAACTGTTTTTT.

This clonotype has a count of ten or more. The rearrangement uses TRBV27 and TRBJ2-4; no firm D call. The V end lost 8 bases, the J end lost 9 bases, and 20 bases lay between the germline ends. Per germline, CDR1 MNHEY and CDR2 SMNVEV (reference sequence). The CDR3 extends over 14 amino acids. The CDR3 loop reads CASSFRRLGAIQYF. The CDR3 DNA reads TGTGCCAGCTCTTTCCGAAGGTTGGGTGCCATTCAGTACTTC.

In this sample, this clonotype turned up many times. The chain is built from TRBV20-1 and TRBJ2-1, with 9 bases identical to TRBD2. Germline loops: CDR1 DFQATT, CDR2 SNEGSKA (reference sequence). The CDR3 length is 15 residues. J lost 8 bases, V lost 4 bases, and 12 bases had no gene match. CDR3 loop: CSAISGRLGRHEQFF. CDR3 bases: TGCAGTGCTATTAGCGGGAGATTGGGTCGACATGAGCAGTTCTTC.

The rearrangement uses TRBV2 and TRBJ1-5; no definite D call. This CDR3 spans 14 amino acids. The germline V gene has CDR1 SNHLY and CDR2 FYNNEI. V lost 7 bases to trimming and J lost 0 bases, with 10 bases between them. DNA for the CDR3: TGTGCCAGCACCTACAGCGGTAGCAATCAGCCCCAGCATTTT. As protein: CASTYSGSNQPQHF.

This clonotype has a handful of counts. The rearrangement joins TRBV5-6 to TRBJ2-2; 9 bases are shared with TRBD1. The V and J ends lost 3 bases and 3 bases, in that order; junction bases with no gene match: 12. CDR1 and CDR2 (germline): SGHDT, YYEEEE. This CDR3 contains 18 residues. CDR3 residues: CASSSPGLGQGHTGELFF. Written as DNA, the CDR3 is TGTGCCAGCAGCTCACCAGGGCTGGGACAGGGTCACACCGGGGAGCTGTTTTTT.

This clonotype appeared many times. This sequence joins TRBV2 and TRBJ2-1; 7 bases agree with TRBD1. The CDR3 runs 11 residues. Per germline, CDR1 SNHLY and CDR2 FYNNEI. With 9 bases clipped from V and 13 bases from J, the junction kept 9 bases outside the gene matches. CDR3 protein: CASGDGQAQFF. CDR3 nucleotides: TGTGCCAGTGGGGACGGACAGGCACAGTTCTTC.